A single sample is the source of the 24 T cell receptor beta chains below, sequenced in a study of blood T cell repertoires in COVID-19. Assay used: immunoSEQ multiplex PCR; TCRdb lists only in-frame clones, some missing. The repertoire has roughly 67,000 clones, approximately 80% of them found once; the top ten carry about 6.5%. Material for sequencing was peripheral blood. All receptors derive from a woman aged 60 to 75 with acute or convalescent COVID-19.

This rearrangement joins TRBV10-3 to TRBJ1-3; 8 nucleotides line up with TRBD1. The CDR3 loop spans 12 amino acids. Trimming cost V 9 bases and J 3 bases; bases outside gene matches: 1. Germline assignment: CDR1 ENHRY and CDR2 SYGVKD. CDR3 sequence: CAIGTGGNTIYF. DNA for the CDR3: TGTGCCATTGGGACAGGTGGAAACACCATATATTTT.

The DNA of the CDR3 is TGTGCCAGCAGCTTAGGGCGTGGAGAGCAGTACTTC. This codes for CASSLGRGEQYF. This chain uses TRBV7-3 with TRBJ2-7, with D unresolved. The CDR3 contains 12 residues. Between the trimmed V and J ends, which lost 2 bases and 7 bases, there was a span of 9 bases. Germline assignment: CDR1 SGHTA and CDR2 FQGTGA.

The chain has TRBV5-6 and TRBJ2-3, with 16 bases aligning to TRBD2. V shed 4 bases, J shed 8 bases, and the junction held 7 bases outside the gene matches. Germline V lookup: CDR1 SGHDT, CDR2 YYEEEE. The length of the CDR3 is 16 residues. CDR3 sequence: CASSPGLAGGKGTQYF. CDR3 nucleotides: TGTGCCAGCAGCCCGGGACTAGCGGGGGGGAAGGGTACGCAGTATTTT.

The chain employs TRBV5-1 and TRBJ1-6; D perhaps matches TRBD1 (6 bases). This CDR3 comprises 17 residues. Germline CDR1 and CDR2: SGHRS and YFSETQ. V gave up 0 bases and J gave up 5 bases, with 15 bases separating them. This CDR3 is CASSLGDAGANNSPLHF. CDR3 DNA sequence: TGCGCCAGCAGCTTGGGGGATGCGGGGGCCAATAATTCACCCCTCCACTTT. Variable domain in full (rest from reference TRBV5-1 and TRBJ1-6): KAGVTQTPRYLIKTRGQQVTLSCSPISGHRSVSWYQQTPGQGLQFLFEYFSETQRNKGNFPGRFSGRQFSNSRSEMNVSTLELGDSALYLCASSLGDAGANNSPLHFGNGTRLTVT.

The CDR3 protein is CAWSQGQGAEKLFF. The CDR3 nucleotides are TGTGCCTGGAGTCAGGGACAGGGCGCTGAAAAACTGTTTTTT. The J gene is TRBJ1-4, the V gene TRBV30, with 9 bases aligning to TRBD1. This CDR3 spans 14 amino acids. V gave up 2 bases and J gave up 7 bases; unmatched junction bases: 5. Germline CDR1 and CDR2: GTSNPN and SVGIG (reference sequence).

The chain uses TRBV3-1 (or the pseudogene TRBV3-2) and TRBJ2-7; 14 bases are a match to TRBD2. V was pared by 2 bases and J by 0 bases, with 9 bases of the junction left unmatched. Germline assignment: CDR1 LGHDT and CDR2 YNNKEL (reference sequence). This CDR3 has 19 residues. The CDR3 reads CASSQPLGLAGGGSYEQYF. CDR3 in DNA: TGTGCCAGCAGCCAACCCCTTGGACTAGCGGGGGGCGGCTCCTACGAGCAGTACTTC.

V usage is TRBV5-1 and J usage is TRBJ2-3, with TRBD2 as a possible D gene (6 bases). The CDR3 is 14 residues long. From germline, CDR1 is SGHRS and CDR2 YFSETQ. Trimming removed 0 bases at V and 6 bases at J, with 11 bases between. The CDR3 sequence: CASSLGRGRDTQYF. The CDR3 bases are TGCGCCAGCAGCTTGGGGCGGGGAAGGGATACGCAGTATTTT.

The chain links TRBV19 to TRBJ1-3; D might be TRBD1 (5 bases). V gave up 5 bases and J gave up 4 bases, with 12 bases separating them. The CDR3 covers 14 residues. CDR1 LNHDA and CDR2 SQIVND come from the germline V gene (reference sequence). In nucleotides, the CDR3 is TGTGCCAGTAGTCTCGGGGGAACGGGAAACACCATATATTTT. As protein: CASSLGGTGNTIYF. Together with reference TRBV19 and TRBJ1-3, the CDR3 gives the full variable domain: DGGITQSPKYLFRKEGQNVTLSCEQNLNHDAMYWYRQDPGQGLRLIYYSQIVNDFQKGDIAEGYSVSREKKESFPLTVTSAQKNPTAFYLCASSLGGTGNTIYFGEGSWLTVV.

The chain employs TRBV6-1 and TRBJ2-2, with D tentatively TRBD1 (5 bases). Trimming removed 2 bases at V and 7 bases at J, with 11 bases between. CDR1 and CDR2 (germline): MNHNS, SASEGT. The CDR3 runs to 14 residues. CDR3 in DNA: TGTGCCAGCAGTGAAAAGGGGCGGAACGGGGAGCTGTTTTTT. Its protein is CASSEKGRNGELFF.

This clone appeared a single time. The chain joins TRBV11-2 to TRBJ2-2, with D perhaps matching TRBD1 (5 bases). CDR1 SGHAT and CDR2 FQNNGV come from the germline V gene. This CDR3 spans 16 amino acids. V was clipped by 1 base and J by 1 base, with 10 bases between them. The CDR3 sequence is CASSLGTPRNTGELFF. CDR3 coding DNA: TGTGCCAGCAGCTTAGGGACACCGAGGAACACCGGGGAGCTGTTTTTT.

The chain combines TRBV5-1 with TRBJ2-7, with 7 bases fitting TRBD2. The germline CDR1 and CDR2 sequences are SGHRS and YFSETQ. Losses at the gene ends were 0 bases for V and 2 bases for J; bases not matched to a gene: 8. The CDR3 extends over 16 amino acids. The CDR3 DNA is TGCGCCAGCAGCTTGGTTCCAAGCGGGGCTCCCTACGAGCAGTACTTC. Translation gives CASSLVPSGAPYEQYF.

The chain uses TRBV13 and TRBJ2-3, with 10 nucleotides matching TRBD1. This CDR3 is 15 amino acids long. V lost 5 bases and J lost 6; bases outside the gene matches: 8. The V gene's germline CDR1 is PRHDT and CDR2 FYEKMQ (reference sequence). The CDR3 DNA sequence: TGTGCCAGCAGCCCCAGACAGGGGGCTTCGGATACGCAGTATTTT. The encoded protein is CASSPRQGASDTQYF.

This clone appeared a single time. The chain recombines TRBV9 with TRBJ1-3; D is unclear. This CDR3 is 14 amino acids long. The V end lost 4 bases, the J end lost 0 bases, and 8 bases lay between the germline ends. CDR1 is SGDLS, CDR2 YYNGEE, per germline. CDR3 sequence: CASSQVLSGNTIYF. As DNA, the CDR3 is TGTGCCAGCAGCCAGGTGCTCTCTGGAAACACCATATATTTT.

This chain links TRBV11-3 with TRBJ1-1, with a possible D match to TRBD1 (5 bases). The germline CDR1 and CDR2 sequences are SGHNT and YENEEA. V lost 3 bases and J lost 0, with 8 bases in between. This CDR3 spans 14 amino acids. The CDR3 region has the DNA TGTGCCAGCAGCTTGGGGGGAATGAACACTGAAGCTTTCTTT. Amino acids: CASSLGGMNTEAFF.

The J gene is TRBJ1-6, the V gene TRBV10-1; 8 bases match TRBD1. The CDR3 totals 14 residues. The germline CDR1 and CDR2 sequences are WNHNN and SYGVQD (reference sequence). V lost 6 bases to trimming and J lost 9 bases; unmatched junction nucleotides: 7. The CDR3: CASSRTGSGSPLHF. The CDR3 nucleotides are TGCGCCAGCAGCCGGACAGGGTCGGGTTCACCCCTCCACTTT.

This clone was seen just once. The CDR3 nucleotides are TGTGCCAGCAGCGTAGGAAACAGGGCAAATGAGCAGTTCTTC. This codes for CASSVGNRANEQFF. The chain is built from TRBV9 and TRBJ2-1; D possibly corresponds to TRBD1 (6 bases). This CDR3 has 14 amino acids. The ends were cut back, 0 bases at V and 7 bases at J, with 11 bases in the middle. The germline CDR1 and CDR2 sequences are SGDLS and YYNGEE.

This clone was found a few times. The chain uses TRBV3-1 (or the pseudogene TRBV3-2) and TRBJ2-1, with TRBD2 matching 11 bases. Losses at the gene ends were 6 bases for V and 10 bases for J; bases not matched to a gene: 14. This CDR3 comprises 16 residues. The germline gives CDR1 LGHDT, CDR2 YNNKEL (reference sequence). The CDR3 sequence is CASRYAGTSGASEQFF. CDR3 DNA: TGTGCCAGCAGATACGCCGGGACTAGCGGAGCGAGCGAGCAGTTCTTC.

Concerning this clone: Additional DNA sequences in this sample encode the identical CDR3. The CDR3 reads CASSWSSSYEQYF. For the CDR3, the DNA is TGTGCCAGCAGTTGGTCTAGCTCCTACGAGCAGTACTTC. The rearrangement joins TRBV6-5 to TRBJ2-7; unclear D gene. From germline, CDR1 is MNHEY and CDR2 SVGAGI. Trimming removed 4 bases from V and 0 bases from J, with 7 bases in between. The CDR3 has 13 residues.

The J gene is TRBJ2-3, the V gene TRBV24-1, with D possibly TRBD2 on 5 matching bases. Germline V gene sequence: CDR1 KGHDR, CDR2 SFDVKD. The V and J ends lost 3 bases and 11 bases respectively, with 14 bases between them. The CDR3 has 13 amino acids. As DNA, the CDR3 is TGTGCCACCAGTGATGAAACTAGTGCTAGGCAGTATTTT. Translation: CATSDETSARQYF.

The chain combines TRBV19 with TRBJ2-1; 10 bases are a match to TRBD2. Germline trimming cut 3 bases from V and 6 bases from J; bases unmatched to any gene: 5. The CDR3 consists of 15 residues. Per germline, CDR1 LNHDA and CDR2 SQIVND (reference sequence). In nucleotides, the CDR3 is TGTGCCAGTAGTATTTTCCGGACTAGCGGCAATGAGCAGTTCTTC. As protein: CASSIFRTSGNEQFF.

This CDR3 reads CAWSVVRTEAFF. The CDR3 nucleotides are TGTGCCTGGAGCGTTGTGAGAACTGAAGCTTTCTTT. The V call is TRBV30, the J call TRBJ1-1; D gene unclear. The CDR3 is 12 residues long. Trimming left V 3 bases short and J 5 bases short, with 10 bases between. CDR1 is GTSNPN and CDR2 is SVGIG in the germline V gene (reference sequence).

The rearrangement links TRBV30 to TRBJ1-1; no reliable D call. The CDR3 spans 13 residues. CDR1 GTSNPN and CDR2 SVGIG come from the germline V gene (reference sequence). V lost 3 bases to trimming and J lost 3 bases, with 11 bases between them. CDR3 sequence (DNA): TGTGCCTGGAGGGACGGGAGGGACACTGAAGCTTTCTTT. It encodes CAWRDGRDTEAFF.

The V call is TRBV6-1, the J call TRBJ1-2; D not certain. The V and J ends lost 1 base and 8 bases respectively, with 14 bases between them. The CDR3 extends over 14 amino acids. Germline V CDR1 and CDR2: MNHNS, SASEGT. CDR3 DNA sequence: TGTGCCAGCAGTGAAGGAGCCGCCAGGCCCGGCTACACCTTC. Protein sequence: CASSEGAARPGYTF.

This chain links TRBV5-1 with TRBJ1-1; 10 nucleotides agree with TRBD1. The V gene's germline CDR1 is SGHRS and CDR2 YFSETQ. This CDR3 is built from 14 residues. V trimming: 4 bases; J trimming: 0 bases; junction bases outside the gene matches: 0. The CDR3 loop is CASSGTGVNTEAFF. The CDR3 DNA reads TGCGCCAGCAGCGGGACAGGGGTGAACACTGAAGCTTTCTTT.